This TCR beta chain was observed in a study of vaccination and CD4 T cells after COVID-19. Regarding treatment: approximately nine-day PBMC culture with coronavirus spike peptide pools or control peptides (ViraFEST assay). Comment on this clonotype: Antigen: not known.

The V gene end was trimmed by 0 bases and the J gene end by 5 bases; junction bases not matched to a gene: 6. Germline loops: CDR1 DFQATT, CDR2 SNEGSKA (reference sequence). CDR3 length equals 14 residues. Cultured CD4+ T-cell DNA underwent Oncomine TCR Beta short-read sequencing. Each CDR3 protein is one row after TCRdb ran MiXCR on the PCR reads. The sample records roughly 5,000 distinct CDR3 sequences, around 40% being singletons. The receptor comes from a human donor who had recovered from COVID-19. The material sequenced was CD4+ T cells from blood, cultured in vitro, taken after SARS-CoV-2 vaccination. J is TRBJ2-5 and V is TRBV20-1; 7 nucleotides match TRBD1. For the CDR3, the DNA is TGCAGTGCTAGAGATCAGGGGGTGGCGGAGACCCAGTACTTC. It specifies CSARDQGVAETQYF.